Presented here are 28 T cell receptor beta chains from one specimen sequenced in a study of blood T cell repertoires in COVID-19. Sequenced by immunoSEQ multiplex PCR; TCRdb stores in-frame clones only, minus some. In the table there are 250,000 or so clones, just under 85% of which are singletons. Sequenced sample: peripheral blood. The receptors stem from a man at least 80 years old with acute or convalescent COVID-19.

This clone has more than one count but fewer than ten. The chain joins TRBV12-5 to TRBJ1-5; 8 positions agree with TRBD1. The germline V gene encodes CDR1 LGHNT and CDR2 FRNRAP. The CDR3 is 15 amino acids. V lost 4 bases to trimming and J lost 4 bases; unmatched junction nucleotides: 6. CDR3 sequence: CASGSTGVLNQPQHF. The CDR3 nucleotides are TGTGCTAGTGGTTCGACAGGGGTCCTTAATCAGCCCCAGCATTTT.

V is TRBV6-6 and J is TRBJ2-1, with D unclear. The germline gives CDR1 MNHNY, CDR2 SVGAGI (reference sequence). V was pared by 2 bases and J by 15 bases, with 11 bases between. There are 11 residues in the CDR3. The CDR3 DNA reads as TGTGCCAGCAGTTACCTCCAGTTCCCGTTCTTC. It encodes CASSYLQFPFF.

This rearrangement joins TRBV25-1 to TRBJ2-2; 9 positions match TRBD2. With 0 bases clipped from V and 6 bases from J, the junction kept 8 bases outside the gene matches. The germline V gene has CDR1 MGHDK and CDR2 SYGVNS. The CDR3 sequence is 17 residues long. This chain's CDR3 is CASSEYILAGVSGELFF. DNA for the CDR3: TGTGCCAGCAGTGAATATATCTTAGCGGGAGTATCCGGGGAGCTGTTTTTT.

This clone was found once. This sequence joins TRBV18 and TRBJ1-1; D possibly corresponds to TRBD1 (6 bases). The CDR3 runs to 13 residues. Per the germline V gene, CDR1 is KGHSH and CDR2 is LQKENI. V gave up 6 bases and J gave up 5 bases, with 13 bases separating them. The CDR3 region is CASSPRQDTEAFF. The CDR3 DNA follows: TGTGCCAGCTCCCCTAGACAGGATACTGAAGCTTTCTTT.

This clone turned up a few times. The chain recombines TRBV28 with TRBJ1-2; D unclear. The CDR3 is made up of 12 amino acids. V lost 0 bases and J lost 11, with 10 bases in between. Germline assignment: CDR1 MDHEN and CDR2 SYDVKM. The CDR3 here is CASSLWSGGYTF. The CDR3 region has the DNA TGTGCCAGCAGTTTATGGTCCGGAGGTTACACCTTC.

CDR3 nucleotide sequence: TGTGCCTGGGAACAGGGGGCCAACGGAAACACCATATATTTT. Its protein product is CAWEQGANGNTIYF. J is TRBJ1-3 and V is TRBV30, with 9 nucleotides matching TRBD1. Germline V lookup: CDR1 GTSNPN, CDR2 SVGIG (reference sequence). This CDR3 is 14 amino acids long. The trim removed 5 bases at V and 4 bases at J, leaving 6 bases unmatched.

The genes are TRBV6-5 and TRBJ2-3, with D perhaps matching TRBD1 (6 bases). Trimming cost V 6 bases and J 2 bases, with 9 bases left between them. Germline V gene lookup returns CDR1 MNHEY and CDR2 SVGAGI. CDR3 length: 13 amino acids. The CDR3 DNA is TGTGCCAGCAGCCCGGGACACACAGATACGCAGTATTTT. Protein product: CASSPGHTDTQYF.

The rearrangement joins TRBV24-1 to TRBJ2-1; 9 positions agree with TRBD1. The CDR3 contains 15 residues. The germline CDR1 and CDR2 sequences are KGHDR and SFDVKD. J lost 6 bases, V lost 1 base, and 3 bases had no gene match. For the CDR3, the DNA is TGTGCCACCAGTGATTTTGGGACAGGGTCCAATGAGCAGTTCTTC. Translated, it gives CATSDFGTGSNEQFF.

CDR3 region: CASGTGNQPQHF. CDR3 sequence (DNA): TGTGCCAGCGGAACAGGGAATCAGCCCCAGCATTTT. This chain connects TRBV28 to TRBJ1-5; a possible D gene is TRBD1 (6 bases). CDR3 length: 12 residues. V lost 8 bases to trimming and J lost 4 bases, with 9 bases between them. Per the germline V gene, CDR1 is MDHEN and CDR2 is SYDVKM. Variable domain in full (rest from reference TRBV28 and TRBJ1-5): DVKVTQSSRYLVKRTGEKVFLECVQDMDHENMFWYRQDPGLGLRLIYFSYDVKMKEKGDIPEGYSVSREKKERFSLILESASTNQTSMYLCASGTGNQPQHFGDGTRLSIL.

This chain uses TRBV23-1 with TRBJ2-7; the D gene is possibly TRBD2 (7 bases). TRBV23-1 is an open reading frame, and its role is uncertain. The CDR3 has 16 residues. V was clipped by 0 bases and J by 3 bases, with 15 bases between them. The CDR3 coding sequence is TGCGCCAGCAGTCAATCGAGGGGGGGCGAGGACTACGAGCAGTACTTC. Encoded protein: CASSQSRGGEDYEQYF.

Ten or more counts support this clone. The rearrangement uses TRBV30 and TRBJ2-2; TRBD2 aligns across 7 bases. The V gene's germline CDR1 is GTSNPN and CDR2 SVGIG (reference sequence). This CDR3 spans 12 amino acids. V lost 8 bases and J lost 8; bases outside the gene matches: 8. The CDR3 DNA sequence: TGTGCCCGCGGGAGAGGGGATGGGGAGCTGTTTTTT. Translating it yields CARGRGDGELFF.

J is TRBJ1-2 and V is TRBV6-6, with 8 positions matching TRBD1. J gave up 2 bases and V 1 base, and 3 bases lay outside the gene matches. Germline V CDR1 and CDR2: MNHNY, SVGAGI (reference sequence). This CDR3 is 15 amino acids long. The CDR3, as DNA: TGTGCCAGCAGTTACTACAGGACAGGGAACTATGGCTACACCTTC. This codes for CASSYYRTGNYGYTF.

CDR3 coding DNA: TGTGCCAGCAGTTTGTCACAGGGAACGAGGAATCAGCCCCAGCATTTT. Protein product: CASSLSQGTRNQPQHF. The J gene is TRBJ1-5, the V gene TRBV28, with D possibly being TRBD1 (6 bases). Trimming took off 3 bases at V and 4 bases at J, with 16 bases between the two ends. Germline V gene data show CDR1 as MDHEN and CDR2 as SYDVKM. The CDR3 consists of 16 residues.

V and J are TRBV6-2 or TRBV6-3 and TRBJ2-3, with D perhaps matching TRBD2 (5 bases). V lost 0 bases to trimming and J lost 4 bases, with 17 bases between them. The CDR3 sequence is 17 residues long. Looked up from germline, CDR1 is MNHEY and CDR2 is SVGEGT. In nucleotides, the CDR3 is TGTGCCAGCAGTTACTCGATAGGCGGGCCTAACCCAGATACGCAGTATTTT. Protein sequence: CASSYSIGGPNPDTQYF.

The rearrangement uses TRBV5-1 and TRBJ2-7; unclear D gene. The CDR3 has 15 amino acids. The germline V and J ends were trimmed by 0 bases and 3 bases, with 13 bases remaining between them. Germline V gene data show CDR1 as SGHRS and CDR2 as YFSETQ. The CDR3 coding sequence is TGCGCCAGCAGCTTGGCCAGCCAGGCAGTCTACGAGCAGTACTTC. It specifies CASSLASQAVYEQYF.

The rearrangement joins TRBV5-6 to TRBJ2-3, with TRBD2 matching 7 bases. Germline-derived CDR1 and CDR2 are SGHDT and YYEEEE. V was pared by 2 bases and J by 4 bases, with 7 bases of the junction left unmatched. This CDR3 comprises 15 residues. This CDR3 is CASSLPAAGADTQYF. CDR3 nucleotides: TGTGCCAGCAGCTTACCGGCGGCGGGAGCAGATACGCAGTATTTT. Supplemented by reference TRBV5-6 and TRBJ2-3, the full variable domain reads DAGVTQSPTHLIKTRGQQVTLRCSPKSGHDTVSWYQQALGQGPQFIFQYYEEEERQRGNFPDRFSGHQFPNYSSELNVNALLLGDSALYLCASSLPAAGADTQYFGPGTRLTVL.

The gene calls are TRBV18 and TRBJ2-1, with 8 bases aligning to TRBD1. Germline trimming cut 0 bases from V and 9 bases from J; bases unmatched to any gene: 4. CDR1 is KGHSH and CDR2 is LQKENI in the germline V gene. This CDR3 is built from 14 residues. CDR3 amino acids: CASSPPRGQGEQFF. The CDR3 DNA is TGTGCCAGCTCACCACCCAGGGGGCAGGGTGAGCAGTTCTTC.

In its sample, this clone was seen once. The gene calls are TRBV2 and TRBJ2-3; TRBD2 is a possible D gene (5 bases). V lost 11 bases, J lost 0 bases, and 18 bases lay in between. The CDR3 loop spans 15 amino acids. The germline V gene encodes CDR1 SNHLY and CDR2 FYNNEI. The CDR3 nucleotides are TGTGCCTCCAGCAGGCTTAGCGCGAGCACAGATACGCAGTATTTT. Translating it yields CASSRLSASTDTQYF.

For the CDR3, the DNA is TGTGCCATCAGTGAGACCCGACAGGGTGGGTACGAGCAGTACTTC. This codes for CAISETRQGGYEQYF. This chain joins TRBV10-3 and TRBJ2-7, with 7 nucleotides matching TRBD1. Germline-derived CDR1 and CDR2 are ENHRY and SYGVKD. The V and J ends lost 2 bases and 4 bases, in that order; junction bases with no gene match: 8. This CDR3 is built from 15 residues.

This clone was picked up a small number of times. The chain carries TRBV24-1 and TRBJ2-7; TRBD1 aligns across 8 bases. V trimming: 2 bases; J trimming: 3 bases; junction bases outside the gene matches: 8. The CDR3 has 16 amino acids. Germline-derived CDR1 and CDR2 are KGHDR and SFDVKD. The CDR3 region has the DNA TGTGCCACCAGTGATTCCCACAGGGGGACAGGCTACGAGCAGTACTTC. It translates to CATSDSHRGTGYEQYF.

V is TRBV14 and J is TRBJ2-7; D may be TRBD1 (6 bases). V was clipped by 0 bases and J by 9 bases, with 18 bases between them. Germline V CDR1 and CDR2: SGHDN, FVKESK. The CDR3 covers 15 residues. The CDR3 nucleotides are TGTGCCAGCAGCCAAGATGTTATCGCAGGGGCAGGGCAGTACTTC. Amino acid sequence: CASSQDVIAGAGQYF.

CDR3: CASGLDRDRGTGELFF. The CDR3 DNA sequence: TGTGCTAGTGGTTTGGACCGCGACAGGGGGACCGGGGAGCTGTTTTTT. The rearrangement joins TRBV12-5 to TRBJ2-2, with 9 bases lining up with TRBD1. CDR1 is LGHNT and CDR2 is FRNRAP in the germline V gene. This CDR3 has 16 amino acids. V shed 1 base and J 5 bases; nucleotides not matched to a gene: 5.

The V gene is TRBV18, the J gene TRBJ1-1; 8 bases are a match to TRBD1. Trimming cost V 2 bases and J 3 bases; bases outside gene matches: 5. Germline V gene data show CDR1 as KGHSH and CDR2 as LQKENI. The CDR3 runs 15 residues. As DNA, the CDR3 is TGTGCCAGCTCACCAAGGACAGGGTTGGACACTGAAGCTTTCTTT. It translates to CASSPRTGLDTEAFF.

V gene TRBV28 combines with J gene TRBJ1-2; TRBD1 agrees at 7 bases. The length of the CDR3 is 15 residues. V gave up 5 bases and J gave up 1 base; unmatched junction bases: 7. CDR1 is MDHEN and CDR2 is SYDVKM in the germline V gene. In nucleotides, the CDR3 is TGTGCCAGCAGTATCGGGGGACAGTTTAACTATGGCTACACCTTC. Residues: CASSIGGQFNYGYTF.

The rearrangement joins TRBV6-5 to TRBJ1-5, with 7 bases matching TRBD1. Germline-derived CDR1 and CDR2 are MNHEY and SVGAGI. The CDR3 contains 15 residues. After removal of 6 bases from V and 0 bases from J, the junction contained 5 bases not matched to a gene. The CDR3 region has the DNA TGTGCCAGCAGAAGGACAGGTCATAGCAATCAGCCCCAGCATTTT. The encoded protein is CASRRTGHSNQPQHF.

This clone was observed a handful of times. CDR3 loop: CASRKGQGALNTEAFF. The CDR3 nucleotides are TGTGCCAGCAGGAAAGGACAGGGGGCGTTGAACACTGAAGCTTTCTTT. The chain uses TRBV7-8 and TRBJ1-1; 11 positions match TRBD1. V shed 6 bases, J shed 0 bases, and the junction held 6 bases outside the gene matches. The CDR3 loop spans 16 amino acids. Germline-derived CDR1 and CDR2 are SGHVS and FQNEAQ.

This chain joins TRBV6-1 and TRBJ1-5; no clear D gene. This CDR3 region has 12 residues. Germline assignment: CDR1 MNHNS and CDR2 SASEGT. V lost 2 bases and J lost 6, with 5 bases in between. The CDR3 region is CASSERGQPQHF. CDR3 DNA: TGTGCCAGCAGTGAACGGGGTCAGCCCCAGCATTTT.

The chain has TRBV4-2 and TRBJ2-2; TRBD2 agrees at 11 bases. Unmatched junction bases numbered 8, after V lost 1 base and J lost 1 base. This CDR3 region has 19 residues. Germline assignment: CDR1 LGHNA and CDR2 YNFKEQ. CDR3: CASSQVMVAGGMNTGELFF. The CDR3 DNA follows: TGTGCCAGCAGCCAAGTTATGGTAGCGGGGGGGATGAACACCGGGGAGCTGTTTTTT.